These T cell receptor beta chains were read from a single sample in a study of shared clonotypes between healthy human individuals. Data came from immunoSEQ multiplex PCR; TCRdb stores just in-frame clones and leaves some out. The data contain 2 million or so clones, approximately 95% of them singletons. The source material was naive CD4+ T cells sorted from blood. These receptors all come from a man in his late teens or twenties in good health. Both conserved end residues are part of each CDR3. The D gene is left open where the match is weak. Expanded clones are given a class, and other clones once, few, many or no size at all.

CDR3nt	CDR3aa	d_gene	v_gene	j_gene	abundance
TGTGCCAGTAGCACGGGGGGGTTCGGAAGTCAGCCCCAGCATTTT	CASSTGGFGSQPQHF	-	TRBV19	TRBJ1-5	-
TGTGCCAGCAGTGAATACAGGGGGAAGCAGCCCCAGCATTTT	CASSEYRGKQPQHF	TRBD1	TRBV6-1	TRBJ1-5	once
TGTGCCAGCAGCTTGACCGGGACAGGGAACTATGGCTACACCTTC	CASSLTGTGNYGYTF	TRBD1	TRBV5-6	TRBJ1-2	-
TGCGCCAGCAGCTTGGATCAGGGTCGTAACAATGAGCAGTTCTTC	CASSLDQGRNNEQFF	-	TRBV5-1	TRBJ2-1	-
TGCAGTGGGGGTGGCGAGACCCAGTACTTC	CSGGGETQYF	-	TRBV20-1	TRBJ2-5	-
TGCGCCAGCAGCTTGGATACAGGGGGGAACACTGAAGCTTTCTTT	CASSLDTGGNTEAFF	TRBD1	TRBV5-1	TRBJ1-1	-
TGTGCCATCAGTGAGAGCGGGGGGAGCACAGATACGCAGTATTTT	CAISESGGSTDTQYF	TRBD2	TRBV10-3	TRBJ2-3	-
TGTGCCAGCAGGGAAGAGGGGGGGATTCGCGTCGAGCTGTTTTTT	CASREEGGIRVELFF	-	TRBV6-1	TRBJ2-2	-
TGCGCCAGCAGTCTACAGGGGGCTAGGGGAGAGACCCAGTACTTC	CASSLQGARGETQYF	TRBD1	TRBV4-1	TRBJ2-5	-
TGTGCCAGCAGTGAATATTGGGACGATAATGAGCAGTTCTTC	CASSEYWDDNEQFF	-	TRBV25-1	TRBJ2-1	-
TGCGCCAGCACGGGGTTTGGGAATAATGGCTACACCTTC	CASTGFGNNGYTF	-	TRBV4-1	TRBJ1-2	-
TGTGCCAGTAGTCGGACAGAGAACACCGGGGAGCTGTTTTTT	CASSRTENTGELFF	-	TRBV19	TRBJ2-2	-
TGTGCCAGCAGCTTAATTGGGGGACAGTTCACAGATACGCAGTATTTT	CASSLIGGQFTDTQYF	TRBD1	TRBV7-3	TRBJ2-3	-
TGTGCCAGTAGTTCGACCGGGACAGGGAATATAAATGGCTACACCTTC	CASSSTGTGNINGYTF	TRBD1	TRBV19	TRBJ1-2	-
TGTGCCAGCAGCCTGACAGGGGGTGGAACAGATACGCAGTATTTT	CASSLTGGGTDTQYF	TRBD1	TRBV7-9	TRBJ2-3	-
TGTGCCAGCAGACAGACAGGGACCTCCTACGAGCAGTACTTC	CASRQTGTSYEQYF	TRBD1	TRBV6-1	TRBJ2-7	-
TGTGCCAGCAGCTTTTCGGGACTTAGCTCCTACGAGCAGTACTTC	CASSFSGLSSYEQYF	-	TRBV13	TRBJ2-7	-
TGTGCCTGGAGGTCTGGGCTCAATCAGCCCCAGCATTTT	CAWRSGLNQPQHF	-	TRBV30	TRBJ1-5	-
TGCGCCAGCAGCTTGGGGCCGGGAGGGGGCCGAGACCAGCCCCAGCATTTT	CASSLGPGGGRDQPQHF	TRBD1	TRBV5-1	TRBJ1-5	once
TGTGCCAGCTCACCACCGGGGCAGGGCAACTACGAGCAGTACTTC	CASSPPGQGNYEQYF	-	TRBV18	TRBJ2-7	-
TGCAGCGCCTGGGGACTAGCGGGAGGAGAGCAGTTCTTC	CSAWGLAGGEQFF	TRBD2	TRBV29-1	TRBJ2-1	-
TGCGCCAGCAACCGGGACGGAAGCACAGATACGCAGTATTTT	CASNRDGSTDTQYF	-	TRBV10-1	TRBJ2-3	-
TGTGCCAGCAGCGTAGCTACGTTCTCCTACGAGCAGTACTTC	CASSVATFSYEQYF	-	TRBV9	TRBJ2-7	-
TGTGCCATCTTCAGGGGTAGCACAGATACGCAGTATTTT	CAIFRGSTDTQYF	-	TRBV2	TRBJ2-3	-
TGTGCCAGCAGTGAATGGGCAGGGTCCAACACCGGGGAGCTGTTTTTT	CASSEWAGSNTGELFF	-	TRBV25-1	TRBJ2-2	-
TGCGCCAGCAGCTTCCTTGGCAGGGAAGAGACCCAGTACTTC	CASSFLGREETQYF	-	TRBV5-1	TRBJ2-5	-
TGTGCCAGTCAACCGGGCGATGCAACTAATGAAAAACTGTTTTTT	CASQPGDATNEKLFF	-	TRBV6-5	TRBJ1-4	-
TGCGCCAGCAGTGAACAGGGACCTAGCTCCTACGAGCAGTACTTC	CASSEQGPSSYEQYF	-	TRBV5-1	TRBJ2-7	-
TGTGCCAGCAGTCCTACGTATAGCAATCAGCCCCAGCATTTT	CASSPTYSNQPQHF	-	TRBV6-1	TRBJ1-5	-
TGTGCCAGCAGCCCCCCGGGGGGCTACACCTTC	CASSPPGGYTF	-	TRBV28	TRBJ1-2	-
TGTGCCAGCTCACACGATATGAACACTGAAGCTTTCTTT	CASSHDMNTEAFF	-	TRBV6-1	TRBJ1-1	-
TGTGCCATCAGTGAGCCTAACCAGGGGGTCAGGGAGCAGTTCTTC	CAISEPNQGVREQFF	TRBD1	TRBV10-3	TRBJ2-1	-
TGTGCCAGCTCACCTACAGGGCCTAATGAAAAACTGTTTTTT	CASSPTGPNEKLFF	-	TRBV18	TRBJ1-4	-
TGTGCCAGCAGTGACTCGACATCGAACAATGAGCAGTTCTTC	CASSDSTSNNEQFF	-	TRBV6-4	TRBJ2-1	-
TGTGCCAGCAGCCAAAACTACGAGCAGTACTTC	CASSQNYEQYF	-	TRBV4-2	TRBJ2-7	-
TGTGCCAGCAGGGAGGCCCTTGGGCAGTTCTTC	CASREALGQFF	-	TRBV27	TRBJ2-1	-
TGTGCCAGCAGCGGGACACAGAGCTCCTACGAGCAGTACTTC	CASSGTQSSYEQYF	-	TRBV5-4	TRBJ2-7	-
TGTGCCAGCAGCTTAGGCGGGACGGCGACCCAGCATTTT	CASSLGGTATQHF	-	TRBV11-2	TRBJ1-5	-
TGCAGCGTTGAAACTGGTCAGGGGGCGCGATACGAGCAGTACTTC	CSVETGQGARYEQYF	TRBD1	TRBV29-1	TRBJ2-7	-
TGTGCCAGCAGCACCAGGACAGGGAGCTCTGGAAACACCATATATTTT	CASSTRTGSSGNTIYF	TRBD1	TRBV7-9	TRBJ1-3	-
TGTGCCCTCCAAAACCCGGTTGGAAACACCATATATTTT	CALQNPVGNTIYF	-	TRBV30	TRBJ1-3	-
TGTGCCAGCAGCTTGGCGGGACAGGGGACATACGAGCAGTACTTC	CASSLAGQGTYEQYF	TRBD1	TRBV5-4	TRBJ2-7	-
TGTGCCAGCAGCCCACGACAGTTCTCCTACAATGAGCAGTTCTTC	CASSPRQFSYNEQFF	-	TRBV7-2	TRBJ2-1	-
TGCAGCGTCCCAACGGGGGGGACTGAAGCTTTCTTT	CSVPTGGTEAFF	-	TRBV29-1	TRBJ1-1	-
TGCACCGGGACTAGCGGGTCTACGACCTACGAGCAGTACTTC	CTGTSGSTTYEQYF	TRBD2	TRBV29-1	TRBJ2-7	-